Presented here are 16 T cell receptor beta chains from one specimen sequenced in a study of shared clonotypes between healthy human individuals. The repertoire was sequenced with immunoSEQ multiplex PCR; TCRdb's copy has only in-frame clones and lacks some. The repertoire holds about 1 million clones, with more than 60% as singletons. The specimen sequenced was memory CD4+ T cells sorted from blood. The subset denotes: CD45RA-negative fraction. These receptors were taken from a man younger than 35 in good health.

The chain couples TRBV11-2 to TRBJ2-7; 7 positions match TRBD1. V dropped 6 bases and J dropped 0; count of bases not matched to a gene: 8. The germline V gene has CDR1 SGHAT and CDR2 FQNNGV. CDR3 size: 15 residues. This CDR3 reads CASRIGTAHSYEQYF. The CDR3, as DNA: TGTGCCAGCAGAATCGGGACAGCCCACTCCTACGAGCAGTACTTC.

The chain employs TRBV5-6 and TRBJ2-3, with 11 bases aligning to TRBD2. Germline values: CDR1 SGHDT, CDR2 YYEEEE. Losses at the gene ends were 4 bases for V and 4 bases for J; bases not matched to a gene: 8. This CDR3 contains 16 residues. The DNA for the CDR3 is TGTGCCAGCAGCCTCTATAGCGGGGGGGCTCCAGATACGCAGTATTTT. It translates to CASSLYSGGAPDTQYF.

This clone was detected a few times. The chain links TRBV30 to TRBJ1-5, with D tentatively TRBD1 (5 bases). CDR1 is GTSNPN and CDR2 is SVGIG in the germline V gene (reference sequence). Deletions cut 1 base from V and 7 bases from J, with 17 bases between. The CDR3 length is 15 residues. CDR3 region: CAWSDVGGDLQPQHF. CDR3 coding DNA: TGTGCCTGGAGTGACGTAGGAGGGGATCTACAGCCCCAGCATTTT.

The J gene is TRBJ2-2, the V gene TRBV7-6, with D unclear. Germline CDR1 and CDR2: SGHVS and FNYEAQ. This CDR3 spans 15 amino acids. The V end lost 0 bases, the J end lost 2 bases, and 7 bases lay between the germline ends. The CDR3 DNA reads as TGTGCCAGCAGCTTAGCAGGGCTTAACACCGGGGAGCTGTTTTTT. This sequence encodes CASSLAGLNTGELFF. Using reference TRBV7-6 and TRBJ2-2 for the parts outside the CDR3, the full variable domain is GAGVSQSPRYKVTKRGQDVALRCDPISGHVSLYWYRQALGQGPEFLTYFNYEAQQDKSGLPNDRFSAERPEGSISTLTIQRTEQRDSAMYRCASSLAGLNTGELFFGEGSRLTVL.

This sequence joins TRBV5-1 and TRBJ1-1; D not resolved. The V end lost 4 bases, the J end lost 2 bases, and 15 bases lay between the germline ends. The CDR3 totals 15 residues. The V gene's germline CDR1 is SGHRS and CDR2 YFSETQ. The CDR3 DNA reads as TGCGCCAGCAGCGACGACCCTTCAAGTAACACTGAAGCTTTCTTT. It encodes CASSDDPSSNTEAFF.

The chain employs TRBV5-1 and TRBJ2-2; D remains ambiguous. CDR1 is SGHRS and CDR2 is YFSETQ in the germline V gene. The CDR3 is 14 amino acids. The V gene lost 3 bases and the J gene lost 5 bases, with 11 bases spanning the gap. The CDR3 sequence is CASSSLWGTGELFF. DNA of the CDR3: TGCGCCAGCAGCTCCCTTTGGGGAACCGGGGAGCTGTTTTTT.

This clone was detected only a few times. The chain links TRBV30 to TRBJ1-3; D is uncertain. There are 14 residues in the CDR3. The V gene lost 2 bases and the J gene lost 0 bases, with 8 bases spanning the gap. The germline V gene has CDR1 GTSNPN and CDR2 SVGIG (reference sequence). As DNA, the CDR3 is TGTGCCTGGAGTCCTTTGTTCTCTGGAAACACCATATATTTT. Amino acids: CAWSPLFSGNTIYF.

Note on this clone: The same CDR3 is also encoded by other DNA sequences in this sample. The chain couples TRBV19 to TRBJ1-1; TRBD1 is a possible D gene (5 bases). The germline V and J ends were trimmed by 5 bases and 5 bases, with 12 bases remaining between them. The CDR3 spans 13 residues. Per germline, CDR1 LNHDA and CDR2 SQIVND (reference sequence). CDR3 region: CASSRREGTEAFF. For the CDR3, the DNA is TGTGCCAGTAGTCGGCGGGAGGGGACTGAAGCTTTCTTT.

The J gene is TRBJ2-7, the V gene TRBV5-8; D possibly uses TRBD1 or TRBD2 (5 bases each). Germline V lookup: CDR1 SGHTS, CDR2 YDEGEE. Trimming removed 0 bases from V and 6 bases from J, with 10 bases in between. The CDR3 has 13 amino acids. The chain's CDR3 is CASSLVRDGEQYF. DNA for the CDR3: TGTGCCAGCAGCTTGGTGAGGGACGGCGAGCAGTACTTC.

This clone was detected a few times. The chain employs TRBV28 and TRBJ2-2; 9 bases are shared with TRBD2. The germline CDR1 and CDR2 sequences are MDHEN and SYDVKM. This CDR3 is built from 15 residues. The V and J ends lost 6 bases and 4 bases, in that order; junction bases with no gene match: 6. Here the CDR3 reads CASRLSGGVTGELFF. CDR3 nucleotide sequence: TGTGCCAGCAGACTTAGCGGGGGCGTCACCGGGGAGCTGTTTTTT.

The chain recombines TRBV5-1 with TRBJ2-3; D uncertain. The V end lost 5 bases, the J end lost 4 bases, and 14 bases lay between the germline ends. The germline V gene encodes CDR1 SGHRS and CDR2 YFSETQ. The CDR3 extends over 14 amino acids. The CDR3, as DNA: TGCGCCAGCAGGCTTCTAGATATGTCAGATACGCAGTATTTT. Its translation is CASRLLDMSDTQYF.

CDR3 nucleotide sequence: TGTGCCAGCAGCCTGGGACTAGCGGGAACCGTTGGCTCCTACGAGCAGTACTTC. It is translated as CASSLGLAGTVGSYEQYF. V and J are TRBV7-2 and TRBJ2-7, with 13 bases fitting TRBD2. V shed 5 bases and J 0 bases; nucleotides not matched to a gene: 10. The CDR3 runs 18 residues. Per the germline V gene, CDR1 is SGHTA and CDR2 is FQGNSA.

The chain couples TRBV19 to TRBJ2-7; no clear D gene. There are 14 residues in the CDR3. The V end lost 3 bases, the J end lost 0 bases, and 9 bases lay between the germline ends. In germline, CDR1 is LNHDA, CDR2 SQIVND (reference sequence). In nucleotides, the CDR3 is TGTGCCAGTAGTATTGGGTCTGACTCCTACGAGCAGTACTTC. Protein sequence: CASSIGSDSYEQYF. The full variable domain, with the rest looked up from reference TRBV19 and TRBJ2-7, is DGGITQSPKYLFRKEGQNVTLSCEQNLNHDAMYWYRQDPGQGLRLIYYSQIVNDFQKGDIAEGYSVSREKKESFPLTVTSAQKNPTAFYLCASSIGSDSYEQYFGPGTRLTVT.

The chain combines TRBV11-2 with TRBJ2-7, with 11 bases aligning to TRBD1. Germline CDR1 and CDR2: SGHAT and FQNNGV. The trim removed 1 base at V and 2 bases at J, leaving 4 bases unmatched. There are 16 residues in the CDR3. CDR3 DNA: TGTGCCAGCAGCTTAGGCGGGACAGGGGGAGCCTACGAGCAGTACTTC. Translation: CASSLGGTGGAYEQYF.

This clone turned up a few times. The chain employs TRBV11-2 and TRBJ1-5; possible D gene TRBD1, 6 bases. Germline CDR1 reads SGHAT; CDR2 reads FQNNGV. The CDR3 totals 13 residues. Trimming removed 8 bases at V and 3 bases at J, with 11 bases between. The CDR3 DNA sequence: TGTGCCAGCCGACAGGAACCCAATCAGCCCCAGCATTTT. Translated, it gives CASRQEPNQPQHF. Supplemented by reference TRBV11-2 and TRBJ1-5, the full variable domain reads EAGVAQSPRYKIIEKRQSVAFWCNPISGHATLYWYQQILGQGPKLLIQFQNNGVVDDSQLPKDRFSAERLKGVDSTLKIQPAKLEDSAVYLCASRQEPNQPQHFGDGTRLSIL.

This chain connects TRBV7-8 to TRBJ1-2, with a possible D match to TRBD1 (6 bases). Germline CDR1 and CDR2: SGHVS and FQNEAQ. The CDR3 has 14 amino acids. The V end was cut by 1 base, the J end by 3 bases, with 9 bases between. The CDR3 here is CASSLDRTDYGYTF. DNA of the CDR3: TGTGCCAGCAGCTTAGACCGGACAGACTATGGCTACACCTTC.